This TCR beta chain was sequenced during a study of glioma-infiltrating T cells after dendritic cell vaccination. Regarding the study as a whole: Estimated pretreatment TIL content predicted outcome after dendritic cell vaccination.

This CDR3 contains 14 residues. Trimming left V 0 bases short and J 2 bases short, with 8 bases between. Germline loops: CDR1 SEHNR, CDR2 FQNEAQ (reference sequence). The repertoire was sequenced with immunoSEQ multiplex PCR; TCRdb's copy has only in-frame clones and lacks some. Of more than 95,000 clones in the sample, roughly four fifths were seen once. About this clone: Its antigen is not identified.

The material sequenced was blood, taken before dendritic cell vaccination. This clonotype was obtained from a human donor with glioblastoma. V gene TRBV7-9 combines with J gene TRBJ2-7; the D is unclear. This chain's CDR3 is CASSLAVSAYEQYF. The CDR3 coding sequence is TGTGCCAGCAGCTTAGCGGTTTCAGCCTACGAGCAGTACTTC. Combining the CDR3 with reference TRBV7-9 and TRBJ2-7 gives the whole variable domain DTGVSQNPRHKITKRGQNVTFRCDPISEHNRLYWYRQTLGQGPEFLTYFQNEAQLEKSRLLSDRFSAERPKGSFSTLEIQRTEQGDSAMYLCASSLAVSAYEQYFGPGTRLTVT.